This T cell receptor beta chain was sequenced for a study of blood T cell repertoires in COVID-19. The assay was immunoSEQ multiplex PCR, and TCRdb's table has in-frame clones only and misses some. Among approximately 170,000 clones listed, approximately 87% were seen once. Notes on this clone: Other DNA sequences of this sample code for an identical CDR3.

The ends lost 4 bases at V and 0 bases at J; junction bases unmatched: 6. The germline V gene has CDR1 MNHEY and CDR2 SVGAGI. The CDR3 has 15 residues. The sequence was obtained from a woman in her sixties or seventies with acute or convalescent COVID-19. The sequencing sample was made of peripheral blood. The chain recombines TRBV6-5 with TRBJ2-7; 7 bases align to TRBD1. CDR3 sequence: CASSSLTGSSYEQYF. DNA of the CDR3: TGTGCCAGCAGTTCCCTGACAGGGAGCTCCTACGAGCAGTACTTC.